These T cell receptor beta chains were read from a single sample in a study of OX40 agonist ivuxolimab in advanced cancers. Method: immunoSEQ multiplex PCR; TCRdb's copy keeps in-frame clones and lacks some. This sample yields roughly 100,000 clones, of which about nine tenths are seen a single time; 0.31% belongs to the top ten. Sequences were derived from CD4+ or CD8+ T cells sorted from blood, sampled in a trial of the OX40 agonist ivuxolimab. Every receptor here comes from an adult with an advanced solid tumor such as melanoma, head and neck, liver or kidney cancer. Each CDR3 is given with its conserved first and last residue. The order of the fields is CDR3 length, J gene, V gene, D gene, CDR3 protein. The D gene is left open where the match is weak.

>15|TRBJ2-1|TRBV2|TRBD1
CASSRGDRAYNEQFF
>15|TRBJ2-1|TRBV25-1|-
CASSPTLGAYNEQFF
>16|TRBJ2-7|TRBV4-2|-
CASSQVGRTGSYEQYF
>16|TRBJ2-5|TRBV2|TRBD2
CASSAFHSGVQETQYF
>14|TRBJ2-1|TRBV11-2|-
CASILGEAAGEQFF
>17|TRBJ2-2|TRBV11-2|-
CASSLELGGTNTGELFF
>14|TRBJ2-5|TRBV2|TRBD1
CASSGDRGQETQYF
>15|TRBJ1-5|TRBV30|-
CAFRTVGYSNQPQHF
>14|TRBJ1-3|TRBV29-1|TRBD1
CSVGTGISGNTIYF
>16|TRBJ1-1|TRBV23-1|-
CASSQSLIRPNTEAFF
>14|TRBJ2-7|TRBV6-6|-
CASSYTGPWVEQYF
>15|-|TRBV9|-
CASSVAGGSLYEQYF
>13|TRBJ1-2|TRBV19|-
CASSVSRDHGYTF
>17|TRBJ2-3|TRBV5-4|-
CASSASIRPDGGDTQYF
>17|TRBJ2-7|TRBV19|-
CASSTRRQGLIPSEQYF
>16|TRBJ2-3|TRBV5-6|TRBD2
CASSSGGGALTDTQYF
>14|TRBJ2-1|TRBV7-3|TRBD2
CASSLGGIDNEQFF
>14|TRBJ1-1|TRBV6-1|-
CASSEAWGGTEAFF
>13|TRBJ1-1|TRBV7-2|-
CASSFRENTEAFF
>13|TRBJ2-5|TRBV27|-
CASRMGTQETQYF
>15|TRBJ1-6|TRBV6-6|TRBD1
CASRRDRGSDSPLHF
>14|TRBJ1-3|TRBV30|-
CAWSVQGGGNTIYF
>14|TRBJ1-5|TRBV11-2|-
CASSLHGSNQPQHF
>13|TRBJ2-3|TRBV4-3|-
CASSQGLGDTQYF
>15|TRBJ1-1|TRBV7-9|-
CASSSPGRTNTEAFF
>13|TRBJ2-3|TRBV11-2|-
CASSSTAKDTQYF
>14|TRBJ1-1|TRBV6-6|-
CASSYPGDNTEAFF
>15|TRBJ2-2|TRBV27|-
CASSLSLSRTGELFF
>14|TRBJ2-5|TRBV7-8|-
CASSLVSDRETQYF
>14|TRBJ2-5|TRBV29-1|-
CSVLDPGRGETQYF
>16|TRBJ2-2|TRBV4-1|TRBD2
CASSQSQRGATGELFF
>14|TRBJ1-6|TRBV7-2|-
CASSREGGNSPLHF
>15|TRBJ2-7|TRBV19|-
CASSDTGMSSYEQYF
>14|TRBJ1-2|TRBV19|-
CASKVGQTGYGYTF
>14|TRBJ1-5|TRBV18|-
CASAQGNGNQPQHF
>15|TRBJ2-2|TRBV9|-
CASSGPHIDTGELFF
>13|TRBJ1-6|TRBV9|-
CASSPHEDSPLHF
>12|TRBJ1-1|TRBV11-2|-
CASSLATGLPFF
>15|TRBJ2-7|TRBV9|-
CASSEGPSNSYEQYF
>16|TRBJ1-3|TRBV7-9|TRBD1
CASSGPGQGAGNTIYF
>15|TRBJ1-6|TRBV7-8|-
CASSNLRALNSPLHF
>12|TRBJ2-3|TRBV5-4|-
CASSFPTDTQYF
>14|TRBJ1-4|TRBV7-2|-
CASSRGGWGEKLFF
>14|TRBJ1-3|TRBV9|-
CASSVTGAGNTIYF
>15|TRBJ1-3|TRBV15|-
CATSRDGGSGNTIYF
>14|TRBJ2-2|TRBV4-2|-
CASSYRDSTGELFF
>18|TRBJ1-2|TRBV6-1|-
CASTERVGGNRLNYGYTF